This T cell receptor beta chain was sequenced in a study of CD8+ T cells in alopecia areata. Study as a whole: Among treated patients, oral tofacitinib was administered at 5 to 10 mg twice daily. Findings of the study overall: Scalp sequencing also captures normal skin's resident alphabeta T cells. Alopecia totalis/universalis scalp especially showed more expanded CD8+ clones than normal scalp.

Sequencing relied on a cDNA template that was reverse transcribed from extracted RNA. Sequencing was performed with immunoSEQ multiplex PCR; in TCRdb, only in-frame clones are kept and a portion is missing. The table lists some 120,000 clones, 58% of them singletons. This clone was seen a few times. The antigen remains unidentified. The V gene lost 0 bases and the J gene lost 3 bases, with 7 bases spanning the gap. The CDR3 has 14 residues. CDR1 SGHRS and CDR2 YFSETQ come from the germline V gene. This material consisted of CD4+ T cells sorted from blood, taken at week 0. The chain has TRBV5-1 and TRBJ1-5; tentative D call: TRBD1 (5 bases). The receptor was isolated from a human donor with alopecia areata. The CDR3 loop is CASSLGDLNQPQHF. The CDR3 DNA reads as TGCGCCAGCAGCTTGGGGGACCTCAATCAGCCCCAGCATTTT.